The present entry profiles one T cell receptor beta chain with its context. In the authors' workflow: Quantification of nucleated cells was approximated via reference gene primer amplification. Measured with immunoSEQ multiplex PCR; TCRdb has only the in-frame clones, and not every one. V and J calls and clone size are as listed in that table; D and trimming were resolved from the DNA. The sample lists about 190,000 clones, roughly 80% occurring once. This entry comes from a study of blood T cell repertoires in COVID-19. Background on the study: Sites across the United States, Italy and Spain contributed samples from acute and convalescent COVID-19. T cells, B-cell-depleted T cells, or PBMCs supplied cDNA or gDNA.

Germline assignment: CDR1 GTSNPN and CDR2 SVGIG (reference sequence). The V gene end was trimmed by 2 bases and the J gene end by 3 bases; junction bases not matched to a gene: 10. CDR3 length equals 17 residues. The sequence derives from a woman in her forties or fifties with acute or convalescent COVID-19. Sequencing used peripheral blood. The V call is TRBV30, the J call TRBJ1-6; the match to TRBD1 covers 7 bases. DNA of the CDR3: TGTGCCTGGAGTCAAGGGGGCGGTCCCCGCTATAATTCACCCCTCCACTTT. It specifies CAWSQGGGPRYNSPLHF.